This T cell receptor (beta chain) came from a study of shared clonotypes between healthy human individuals. Study-level findings and limits: Blood was the only sampled material, and tissue repertoires likely differ.

Terminally differentiated effector memory CD45RA+ cells were left out of the naive CD8 fraction, which was CD45RO-negative and positively selected for CCR7. Regarding this clone: As yet, its antigen is unknown.

Authors' analysis steps: ImmunoSEQ output held junction-only sequences without quality scores, so filtering differed. Measured with immunoSEQ multiplex PCR; TCRdb has only the in-frame clones, and not every one. V and J calls and clone size follow that table, whereas D and trimming were derived from the DNA. Among about 2.2 million clones listed, 90% to 95% were seen once. Trimming pared 7 bases from V and 0 bases from J, leaving 10 bases between. CDR1 and CDR2 from the germline V gene are MNHEY and SMNVEV (reference sequence). This CDR3 is built from 14 residues. Source material: naive CD8+ T cells from PBMCs. The origin of this receptor is a man younger than 30 in good health. Some clones in this sample may be carry-over from other donors' samples. V and J are TRBV27 and TRBJ2-1; TRBD2 is a possible D gene (5 bases). CDR3 sequence (DNA): TGTGCCAGCATGGTGGGGAGCTCCTACAATGAGCAGTTCTTC. As protein: CASMVGSSYNEQFF.